The next 5 T cell receptor beta chains were all read from a single sample in a study of Ad26.COV2.S vaccination and SARS-CoV-2 variants. Assay: immunoSEQ multiplex PCR; the TCRdb copy retains only in-frame clones and omits some. The table has approximately 410,000 clones, around 92% seen once. Regarding treatment: around 19 received Ad26.COV2.S at low or high dose, single or two shots; about 5 received placebo; per-sample allocation not given. The investigators took samples on day 63 after the first vaccine or placebo injection. The sample here was peripheral blood, taken in a trial of Ad26.COV2.S vaccine versus placebo. The receptors derive from a person aged 18-65 years who received the Ad26.COV2.S COVID-19 vaccine or a placebo.

This chain links TRBV6-5 with TRBJ1-5; the D gene is possibly TRBD1 (5 bases). CDR3 length: 14 amino acids. CDR1 is MNHEY, CDR2 SVGAGI, per germline. The V end lost 8 bases, the J end lost 4 bases, and 15 bases lay between the germline ends. The CDR3 here is CASRQTGANQPQHF. DNA of the CDR3: TGTGCCAGCCGACAGACGGGAGCGAATCAGCCCCAGCATTTT.

This chain uses TRBV7-9 with TRBJ2-7; D assignment may be TRBD1 or TRBD2 (5 bases each). This CDR3 comprises 14 residues. The V end was cut by 3 bases, the J end by 4 bases, with 13 bases between. From germline, CDR1 is SEHNR and CDR2 FQNEAQ (reference sequence). This CDR3 is CASSFGTVGYEQYF. The DNA of the CDR3 is TGTGCCAGCAGCTTCGGGACGGTCGGATACGAGCAGTACTTC.

Comment on this clone: Germline is not matched at one junction end, which may reflect a read error. The CDR3 is CASREGRDTSYEQYF. DNA of the CDR3: TGTGCCAGCAGGGAAGGCCGGGACACTTCCTACGAGCAGTACTTC. The chain combines TRBV2 with TRBJ2-7; TRBD1 might be the D (6 bases). Germline CDR1 and CDR2: SNHLY and FYNNEI. The CDR3 runs 15 residues.

This rearrangement joins TRBV27 to TRBJ1-2; TRBD1 agrees at 8 bases. The length of the CDR3 is 18 residues. CDR1 MNHEY and CDR2 SMNVEV come from the germline V gene (reference sequence). With 4 bases clipped from V and 3 bases from J, the junction kept 16 bases outside the gene matches. The CDR3 nucleotides are TGTGCCAGCAGTTCTTTACAGGGGGTTTCCACCCACTACTATGGCTACACCTTC. This encodes CASSSLQGVSTHYYGYTF.

J is TRBJ1-1 and V is TRBV27; the D gene is possibly TRBD1 (6 bases). Trimming stripped 6 bases from V and 11 bases from J, with 16 bases between. Germline loops: CDR1 MNHEY, CDR2 SMNVEV (reference sequence). This CDR3 comprises 12 residues. CDR3 DNA sequence: TGTGCCAGCAGCTTCGGGGGGGGCGACGCTTTCTTT. Translated: CASSFGGGDAFF.